What follows describes a single T cell receptor (beta chain). Its antigen is not identified. The entry originates in a study of siplizumab effects on memory and regulatory T cells. Overall study findings and caveats: The authors could not assign a naive or memory phenotype to roughly 75-97% of proliferating CD4+ or CD8+ clones. Memory cells seemed less diverse than naive T cells, which seemed major alloresponse contributors. The study did not confirm that proliferating Tregs from siplizumab cultures were suppressive.

Clones were read by immunoSEQ multiplex PCR, and TCRdb kept only the in-frame ones, dropping some. The table includes about 50,000 clones, over 95% detected once. This clonotype originated in a human donor in good health. The sequencing sample was made of naive CD8+ T cells sorted from blood.

The DNA of the CDR3 is TGTGCCAGCAGTGACTCCCCCGGGACTAGCGGGGAGCAGTTCTTC. It encodes CASSDSPGTSGEQFF. The gene calls are TRBV6-4 and TRBJ2-1, with 12 bases lining up with TRBD2. Unmatched junction bases numbered 4, after V lost 0 bases and J lost 10 bases. Looked up from germline, CDR1 is MRHNA and CDR2 is SNTAGT. The CDR3 consists of 15 residues.